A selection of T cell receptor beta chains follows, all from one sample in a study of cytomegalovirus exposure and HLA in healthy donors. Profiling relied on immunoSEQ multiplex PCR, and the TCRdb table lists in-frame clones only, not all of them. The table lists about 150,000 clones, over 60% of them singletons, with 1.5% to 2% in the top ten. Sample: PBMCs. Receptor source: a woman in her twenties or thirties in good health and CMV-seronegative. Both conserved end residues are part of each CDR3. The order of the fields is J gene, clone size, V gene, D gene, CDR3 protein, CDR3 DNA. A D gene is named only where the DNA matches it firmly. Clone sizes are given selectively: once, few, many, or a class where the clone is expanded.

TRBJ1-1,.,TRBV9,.,CASSETSTENTEAFF,TGTGCCAGCAGCGAGACCTCGACAGAGAACACTGAAGCTTTCTTT
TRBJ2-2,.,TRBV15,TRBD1,CATSRFTGGASTGELFF,TGTGCCACCAGCAGATTTACAGGGGGCGCAAGCACCGGGGAGCTGTTTTTT
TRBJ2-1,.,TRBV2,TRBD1,CASSSTEDREYNEQFF,TGTGCCAGCAGTTCCACCGAGGACAGGGAATACAATGAGCAGTTCTTC
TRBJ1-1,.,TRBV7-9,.,CASSRQGTEAFF,TGTGCCAGCAGCCGGCAGGGCACTGAAGCTTTCTTT
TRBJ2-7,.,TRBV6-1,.,CASKGESYEQYF,TGTGCCAGCAAGGGGGAGTCCTACGAGCAGTACTTC
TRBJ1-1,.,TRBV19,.,CASSIDRGNTEAFF,TGTGCCAGTAGTATAGACAGGGGGAACACTGAAGCTTTCTTT
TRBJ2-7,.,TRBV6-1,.,CASSGRGGAYEQYF,TGTGCCAGCAGCGGGCGAGGGGGTGCCTACGAGCAGTACTTC
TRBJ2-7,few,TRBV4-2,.,CASSQDSGYEQYF,TGTGCCAGCAGCCAAGATTCCGGGTACGAGCAGTACTTC
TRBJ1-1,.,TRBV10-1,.,CASSAGVGQNTEAFF,TGCGCCAGCAGTGCAGGGGTTGGGCAGAACACTGAAGCTTTCTTT
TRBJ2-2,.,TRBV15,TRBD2,CATTAGGGVNTGELFF,TGTGCCACCACCGCAGGTGGGGGGGTGAACACCGGGGAGCTGTTTTTT
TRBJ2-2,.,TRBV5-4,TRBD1,CASSRGTGGTGELFF,TGTGCCAGCAGCCGCGGGACAGGGGGCACCGGGGAGCTGTTTTTT
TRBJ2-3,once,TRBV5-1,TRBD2,CASSLELAGADTQYF,TGCGCCAGCAGCTTGGAACTAGCGGGGGCAGATACGCAGTATTTT
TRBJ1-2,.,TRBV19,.,CASSRQEGYGYTF,TGTGCCAGTAGCCGACAGGAAGGCTATGGCTACACCTTC
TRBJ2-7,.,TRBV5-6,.,CASSLFPRVADYEQYF,TGTGCCAGCAGCTTGTTTCCGAGGGTCGCGGACTACGAGCAGTACTTC
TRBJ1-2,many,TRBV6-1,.,CASSDPGSPRGYTF,TGTGCCAGCAGTGACCCCGGGAGTCCCCGTGGCTACACCTTC
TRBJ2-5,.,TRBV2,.,CASSAGGAVQETQYF,TGTGCCAGCAGTGCGGGTGGGGCAGTACAAGAGACCCAGTACTTC
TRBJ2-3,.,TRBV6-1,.,CASSVPGTDTQYF,TGTGCCAGCAGTGTACCGGGCACAGATACGCAGTATTTT
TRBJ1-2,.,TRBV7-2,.,CASSFGSRNYGYTF,TGTGCCAGCAGCTTCGGTTCACGGAACTATGGCTACACCTTC
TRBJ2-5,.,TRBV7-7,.,CASSPDSQETQYF,TGTGCTAGCAGCCCAGACTCCCAAGAGACCCAGTACTTC
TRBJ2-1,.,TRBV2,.,CASNTGINEQFF,TGTGCCAGCAACACGGGGATCAATGAGCAGTTCTTC
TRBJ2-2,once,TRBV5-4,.,CASSFGGSTGELFF,TGTGCCAGCAGCTTCGGCGGAAGCACCGGGGAGCTGTTTTTT
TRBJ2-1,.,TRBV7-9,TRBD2,CASSFGLAGNNEQFF,TGTGCCAGCAGCTTCGGACTAGCGGGGAACAATGAGCAGTTCTTC
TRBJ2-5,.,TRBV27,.,CASSSPGQAQETQYF,TGTGCCAGCAGTTCCCCGGGACAAGCACAAGAGACCCAGTACTTC
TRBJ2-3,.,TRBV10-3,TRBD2,CAISETSGVRTDTQYF,TGTGCCATCAGTGAGACTAGCGGGGTTCGCACAGATACGCAGTATTTT
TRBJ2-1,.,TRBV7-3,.,CASSPAGDGAYNEQFF,TGTGCCAGCAGCCCCGCAGGGGACGGGGCCTACAATGAGCAGTTCTTC
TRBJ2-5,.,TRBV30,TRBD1,CAWSSGTGGRETQYF,TGTGCCTGGAGTTCCGGGACAGGGGGCCGGGAGACCCAGTACTTC
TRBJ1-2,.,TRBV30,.,CAWRIPLGGPTANYGYTF,TGTGCCTGGAGGATTCCCCTCGGGGGACCTACAGCTAACTATGGCTACACCTTC
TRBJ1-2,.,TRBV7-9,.,CASSLEGLGVGGYTF,TGTGCCAGCAGCTTAGAGGGGCTCGGAGTCGGTGGCTACACCTTC
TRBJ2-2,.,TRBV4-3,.,CASSQVGGNTGELFF,TGCGCCAGCAGCCAAGTCGGGGGTAACACCGGGGAGCTGTTTTTT
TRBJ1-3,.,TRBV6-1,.,CASSAKAPSSGNTIYF,TGTGCCAGCAGTGCAAAAGCGCCCAGCTCTGGAAACACCATATATTTT
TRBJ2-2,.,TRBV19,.,CASRKWGADTGELFF,TGTGCCAGTAGAAAGTGGGGCGCCGACACCGGGGAGCTGTTTTTT
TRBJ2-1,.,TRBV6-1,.,CASSDGYNEQFF,TGTGCCAGCAGTGACGGCTACAATGAGCAGTTCTTC
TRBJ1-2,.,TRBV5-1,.,CASSAAGSSYGYTF,TGCGCCAGCAGCGCGGCGGGCAGTTCCTATGGCTACACCTTC
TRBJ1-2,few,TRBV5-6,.,CASSAGPLDYGYTF,TGTGCCAGCAGCGCAGGGCCCTTGGACTATGGCTACACCTTC
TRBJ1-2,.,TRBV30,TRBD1,CAWARGRDYGYTF,TGTGCCTGGGCCAGGGGGCGCGACTATGGCTACACCTTC
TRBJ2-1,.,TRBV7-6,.,CASSLGGSGNEQFF,TGTGCCAGCAGCTTAGGCGGGTCGGGCAATGAGCAGTTCTTC
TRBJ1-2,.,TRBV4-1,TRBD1,CASSQVSLFRDRPNYGYTF,TGCGCCAGCAGCCAAGTGTCCCTCTTCCGGGACAGGCCAAACTATGGCTACACCTTC
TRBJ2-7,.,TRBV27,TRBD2,CASSPLGLAGSYEQYF,TGTGCCAGCAGTCCTCTCGGACTAGCGGGATCTTACGAGCAGTACTTC
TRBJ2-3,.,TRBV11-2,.,CASSLFGGSTDTQYF,TGTGCCAGCAGCTTATTCGGCGGGAGCACAGATACGCAGTATTTT
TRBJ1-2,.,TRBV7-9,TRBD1,CASSLGQGHTNGYTF,TGTGCCAGCAGCTTGGGACAGGGCCACACAAATGGCTACACCTTC
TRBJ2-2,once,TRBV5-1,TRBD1,CASSSSGTGTVSGELFF,TGCGCCAGCAGCTCGAGCGGGACAGGGACGGTGAGCGGGGAGCTGTTTTTT
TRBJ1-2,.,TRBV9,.,CASSPNELDGYTF,TGTGCCAGCAGCCCGAACGAGTTAGATGGCTACACCTTC
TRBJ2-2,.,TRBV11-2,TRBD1,CASRLNRGRKTGELFF,TGTGCCAGCAGATTAAACAGGGGGCGCAAAACCGGGGAGCTGTTTTTT